The entry that follows covers one T cell receptor (beta chain) sequence. This clonotype came up a few times. It has no known antigen specificity. Base qualities are missing; no much larger clone stands one base away. At the junction V is shortened by 5 bases and J by 8 bases, with 18 bases in between. The germline V gene specifies SGHVS as CDR1 and FNYEAQ as CDR2. From cysteine to phenylalanine, the CDR3 is 14 amino acids long. The sequence is cut down to CDR3 DNA, 42 bases in frame from base 1. The record originates from a study of response to subunit inactivated influenza vaccine (dated 2018 in TCRdb). At the level of the whole study: To follow how T cells responded to a trivalent subunit inactivated influenza vaccine, the researchers relied on deep quantitative profiling of the T cell receptor repertoire. Broad study findings and their caveats: It was suggested by the authors that each seasonal influenza vaccination may recruit only a limited number of new T cells.

The library relied on RT-PCR. The instrument was an Illumina HiSeq 2500. TCRdb handled the public reads itself, with Q25 trimming in fastp and clone calling in MiXCR, and kept productive beta chains. When rows share a CDR3 protein, they turn into one entry using the most common DNA and genes. Counted in this sample were 600,000 to 850,000 distinct CDR3 sequences; approximately 14% of them appeared once. 7.5% to 9% of the sample lies in the top ten. This material consisted of PBMCs from blood, taken 14 to 15 days before vaccination. Rearrangement joined TRBV7-6 to TRBJ1-2; the D gene is possibly TRBD1, with 5 bases matching. The sequence was collected from a man aged 45-60 years who received an inactivated influenza vaccine. Donor details come from another sample of the same person, matched by shared clones. The sequenced DNA: TGTGCCAGCAGCCTCACAGAGGGGACGGAGGGCTACACCTTC. This gives the protein CASSLTEGTEGYTF.